Listed below are T cell receptor beta chains from one sample, sequenced in a study of cytomegalovirus exposure and HLA in healthy donors. Sequencing used immunoSEQ multiplex PCR; TCRdb keeps in-frame clones, though not all of them. The sample shows 200,000 to 250,000 clones, 83% of them seen only once. Sequenced: PBMCs. The receptors were sampled from a girl between 5 and 17 years old in good health and CMV-seronegative. Both conserved end residues are part of each CDR3. D genes are given only for firm matches.

v_gene	d_gene	CDR3aa
TRBV18	TRBD1	CASSPVPGQSTFF
TRBV6-5	.	CASSPEFRVAYGYTF
TRBV7-6	TRBD1	CASSLDPRGARPQHF
TRBV30	.	CAWSGHPSGNTIYF
TRBV6-1	TRBD2	CAVYKRGAYNEQFF
TRBV7-8	.	CASSSIPGNTEAFF
TRBV6-9	.	CASRTAGQQNTEAFF
TRBV19	.	CASSIRAGLQETQYF
TRBV6-5	TRBD1	CASRRTGTTNEKLFF
TRBV28	.	CASSSRLKEAFF
TRBV4-1	TRBD1	CASNQGGTEAFF
TRBV28	.	CASSLDSGDQPQHF